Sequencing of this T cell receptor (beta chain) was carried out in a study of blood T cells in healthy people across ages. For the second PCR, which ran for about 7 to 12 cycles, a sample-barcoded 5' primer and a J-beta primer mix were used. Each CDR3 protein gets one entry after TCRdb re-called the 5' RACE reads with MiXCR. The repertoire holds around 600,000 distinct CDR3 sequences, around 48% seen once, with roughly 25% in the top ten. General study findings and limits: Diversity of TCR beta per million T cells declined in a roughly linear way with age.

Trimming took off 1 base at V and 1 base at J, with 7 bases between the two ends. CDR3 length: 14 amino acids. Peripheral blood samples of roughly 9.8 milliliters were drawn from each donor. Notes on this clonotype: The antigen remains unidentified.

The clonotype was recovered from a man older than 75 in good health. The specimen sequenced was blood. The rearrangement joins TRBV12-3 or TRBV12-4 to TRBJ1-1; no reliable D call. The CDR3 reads CASSLGSANTEAFF. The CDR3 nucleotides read TGTGCCAGCAGTTTAGGTTCCGCGAACACTGAAGCTTTCTTT.